Described below is a single TCR beta chain sequence and its context. This specimen belongs to a study of radiation and T cells in renal cell carcinoma. The time point is: blood 4 weeks post-SBRT, at nephrectomy. Noted treatment: 15 Gy SBRT to primary tumor, nephrectomy 4 weeks later. Nephrectomy followed 15 Gy stereotactic body radiation by 4 weeks. Sequenced by immunoSEQ multiplex PCR; TCRdb stores in-frame clones only, minus some. This table has around 180,000 clones, about 87% appearing once. Trimming left V 3 bases short and J 6 bases short, with 9 bases between. Germline CDR1 is SQVTM and CDR2 is ANQGSEA. The length of the CDR3 is 12 residues.

V is TRBV29-1 and J is TRBJ2-1; D gene uncertain. The source material was blood, sampled from a patient whose treatment included radiotherapy and nephrectomy. The sequence derives from a woman aged 50 to 60 with renal cell carcinoma. CDR3 sequence reads: CSVDTAFNEQFF. In nucleotides, the CDR3 is TGCAGCGTTGATACAGCTTTCAATGAGCAGTTCTTC.